Listed below are T cell receptor beta chains from one sample, sequenced in a study of T-cell memory formation after mild COVID-19. A single record per CDR3 protein comes from TCRdb applying MiXCR to the 5' RACE reads. The table has roughly 600,000 distinct CDR3 sequences, roughly 17% seen once. Sequencing was done on a sample of PBMCs or a T cell subset sorted from them (not recorded which). The origin of the receptors is an adult woman who had mild COVID-19 (a few samples of this study predate the infection). Cell type and time point are not known. Each CDR3 is given without its conserved first and last residue. Clone size is shown for a subset of rows, as once, few, many or a class of expanded clone.

J,V,size,CDR3
TRBJ1-1,TRBV9,-,ASSVATTGNLNQAEAF
TRBJ1-5,TRBV5-1,-,ASSLLGGQPQH
TRBJ1-1,TRBV7-3,few,ASSLQGTGSTEAF
TRBJ2-7,TRBV2,-,ASIEATGGSYEQY
TRBJ2-3,TRBV12-3/TRBV12-4,few,ASSLGLAGGSDTQY
TRBJ2-7,TRBV4-3,-,ASSQDAQGGEQY
TRBJ1-2,TRBV5-4,-,ASSYVPPTADDGYT
TRBJ2-3,TRBV4-1,-,ASSQGRGGNTDTQY
TRBJ2-2,TRBV5-5,many,ASSPLGGDGTGELF
TRBJ2-3,TRBV15,-,ATSRDGGSTDTQY
TRBJ2-3,TRBV5-1,-,ASSSWVASTDTQY
TRBJ1-2,TRBV6-5,many,ASSSHRGPNYGYT
TRBJ2-7,TRBV3-1,-,ASSQAPGASQGYEQY
TRBJ1-1,TRBV15,few,ATSTRPAF
TRBJ1-2,TRBV9,-,ASSVASVPVSYGYT
TRBJ1-1,TRBV7-9,many,ASSLGQTTYTEAF
TRBJ2-1,TRBV3-1,-,ASSQDAGGHFPHEQF
TRBJ1-2,TRBV7-9,few,ASSFASNNYGYT